The present T cell receptor beta chain was sequenced within a study of T cell changes during pregnancy in multiple sclerosis. The CDR3 spans 16 residues. The V gene lost 0 bases and the J gene lost 3 bases, with 12 bases spanning the gap. Germline V gene data show CDR1 as SGHDN and CDR2 as FVKESK. The repertoire was sequenced with immunoSEQ multiplex PCR; TCRdb's copy has only in-frame clones and lacks some. The sample shows 80,000 to 100,000 clones, 75% to 95% of them seen only once. The chain couples TRBV14 to TRBJ2-1, with D perhaps matching TRBD2 (6 bases). This sequence originates from a female donor in good health, enrolled as a control in a pregnancy study. The specimen was peripheral blood, collected in the second trimester of pregnancy. The CDR3, as DNA: TGTGCCAGCAGCCAAGAAACTAGCTTGGTCTACAATGAGCAGTTCTTC. Translation: CASSQETSLVYNEQFF.